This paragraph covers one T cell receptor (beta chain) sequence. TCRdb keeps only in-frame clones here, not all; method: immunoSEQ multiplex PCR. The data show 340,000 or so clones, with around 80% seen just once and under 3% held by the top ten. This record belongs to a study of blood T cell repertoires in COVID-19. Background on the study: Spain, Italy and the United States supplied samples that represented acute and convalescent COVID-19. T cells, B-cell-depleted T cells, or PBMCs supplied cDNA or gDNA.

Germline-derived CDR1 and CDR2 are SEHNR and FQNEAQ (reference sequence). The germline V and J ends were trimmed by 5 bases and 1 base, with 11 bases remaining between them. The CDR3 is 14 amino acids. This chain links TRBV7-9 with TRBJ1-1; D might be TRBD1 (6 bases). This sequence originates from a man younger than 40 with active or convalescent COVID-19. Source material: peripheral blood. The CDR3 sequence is CASSLGQKNTEAFF. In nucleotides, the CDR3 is TGTGCCAGCAGCCTAGGACAGAAGAACACTGAAGCTTTCTTT.